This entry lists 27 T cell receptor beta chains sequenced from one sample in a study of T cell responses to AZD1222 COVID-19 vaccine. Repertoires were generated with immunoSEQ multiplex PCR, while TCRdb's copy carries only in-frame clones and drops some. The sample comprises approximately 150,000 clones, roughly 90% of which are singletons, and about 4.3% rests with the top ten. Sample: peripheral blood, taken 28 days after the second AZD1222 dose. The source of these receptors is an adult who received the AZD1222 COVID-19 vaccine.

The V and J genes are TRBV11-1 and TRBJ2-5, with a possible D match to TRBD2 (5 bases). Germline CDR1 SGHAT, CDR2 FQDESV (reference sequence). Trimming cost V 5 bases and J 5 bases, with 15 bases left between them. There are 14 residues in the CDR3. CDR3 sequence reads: CASSLRLGGETQYF. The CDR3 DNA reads TGTGCCAGCAGCCTTCGGCTAGGCGGGGAGACCCAGTACTTC.

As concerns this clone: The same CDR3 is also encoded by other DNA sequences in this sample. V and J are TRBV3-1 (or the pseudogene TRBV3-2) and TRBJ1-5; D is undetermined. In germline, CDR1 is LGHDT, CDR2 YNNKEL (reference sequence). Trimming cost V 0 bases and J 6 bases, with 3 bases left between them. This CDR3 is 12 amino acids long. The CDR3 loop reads CASSQDRQPQHF. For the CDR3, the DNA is TGTGCCAGCAGCCAAGATCGTCAGCCCCAGCATTTT.

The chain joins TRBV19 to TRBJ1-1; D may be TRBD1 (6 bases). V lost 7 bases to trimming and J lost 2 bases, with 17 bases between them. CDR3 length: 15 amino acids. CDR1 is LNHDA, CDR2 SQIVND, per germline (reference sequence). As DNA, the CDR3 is TGTGCCAGTACCCATTTCGGACAGACAAACACTGAAGCTTTCTTT. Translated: CASTHFGQTNTEAFF.

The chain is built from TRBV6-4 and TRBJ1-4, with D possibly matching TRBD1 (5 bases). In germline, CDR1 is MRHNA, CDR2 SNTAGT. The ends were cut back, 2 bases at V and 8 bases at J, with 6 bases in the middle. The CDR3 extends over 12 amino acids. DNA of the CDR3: TGTGCCAGCAGTGACGAGGGGGAAAAACTGTTTTTT. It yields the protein CASSDEGEKLFF.

CDR3: CASSLTSGEYTQYF. As DNA, the CDR3 is TGCGCCAGCAGCTTGACTAGCGGGGAGTATACGCAGTATTTT. The chain employs TRBV5-1 and TRBJ2-3, with 10 bases aligning to TRBD2. This CDR3 contains 14 residues. Germline assignment: CDR1 SGHRS and CDR2 YFSETQ. V lost 1 base to trimming and J lost 7 bases; unmatched junction nucleotides: 3.

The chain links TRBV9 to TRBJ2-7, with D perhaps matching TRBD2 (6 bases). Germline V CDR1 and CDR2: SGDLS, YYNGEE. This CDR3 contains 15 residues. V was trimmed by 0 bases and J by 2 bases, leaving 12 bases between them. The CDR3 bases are TGTGCCAGCAGCGTAGATGGCGGGGATGCCTACGAGCAGTACTTC. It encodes CASSVDGGDAYEQYF.

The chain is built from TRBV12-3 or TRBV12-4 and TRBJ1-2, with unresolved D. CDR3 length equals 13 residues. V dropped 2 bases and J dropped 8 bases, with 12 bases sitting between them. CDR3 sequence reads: CASSLRGGTGYTF. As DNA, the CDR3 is TGTGCCAGCAGTTTACGGGGTGGTACGGGCTACACCTTC.

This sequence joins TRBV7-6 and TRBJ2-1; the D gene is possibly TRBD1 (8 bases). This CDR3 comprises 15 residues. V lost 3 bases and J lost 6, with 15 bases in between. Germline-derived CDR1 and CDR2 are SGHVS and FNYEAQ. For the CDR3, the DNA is TGTGCCAGCAGCTTGACGACAGGGGAGGGCAATGAGCAGTTCTTC. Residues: CASSLTTGEGNEQFF.

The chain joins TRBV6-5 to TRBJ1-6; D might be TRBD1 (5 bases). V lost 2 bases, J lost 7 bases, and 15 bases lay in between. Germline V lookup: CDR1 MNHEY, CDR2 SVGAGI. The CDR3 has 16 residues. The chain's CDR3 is CASSYAPQGSNSPLHF. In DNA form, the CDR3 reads TGTGCCAGCAGTTACGCCCCCCAGGGATCGAATTCACCCCTCCACTTT.

The CDR3 coding sequence is TGTGCCAGCGGAAGGACAGGGTATAATGAAAAACTGTTTTTT. This sequence encodes CASGRTGYNEKLFF. The chain is built from TRBV3-1 (or the pseudogene TRBV3-2) and TRBJ1-4; 8 nucleotides match TRBD1. Germline-derived CDR1 and CDR2 are LGHDT and YNNKEL (reference sequence). The J segment lost 4 bases and the V segment lost 8 bases, leaving 6 bases of the junction unmatched. CDR3 size: 14 residues.

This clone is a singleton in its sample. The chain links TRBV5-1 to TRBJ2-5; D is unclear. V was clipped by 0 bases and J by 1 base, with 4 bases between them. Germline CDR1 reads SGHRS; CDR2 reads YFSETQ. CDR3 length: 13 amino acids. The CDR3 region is CASSLVSQETQYF. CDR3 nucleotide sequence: TGCGCCAGCAGCTTGGTTAGCCAAGAGACCCAGTACTTC.

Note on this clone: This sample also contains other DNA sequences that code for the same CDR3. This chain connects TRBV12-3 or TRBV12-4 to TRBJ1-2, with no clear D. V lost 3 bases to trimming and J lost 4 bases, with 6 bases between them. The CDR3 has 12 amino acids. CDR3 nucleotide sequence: TGTGCCAGCAGTTTCAGGTCCTATGGCTACACCTTC. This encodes CASSFRSYGYTF.

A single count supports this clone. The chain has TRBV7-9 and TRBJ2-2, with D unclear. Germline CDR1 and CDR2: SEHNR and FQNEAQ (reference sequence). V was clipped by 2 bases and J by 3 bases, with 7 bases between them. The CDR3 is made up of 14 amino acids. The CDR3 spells CASSLFMDTGELFF. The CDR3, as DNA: TGTGCCAGCAGCTTATTTATGGACACCGGGGAGCTGTTTTTT.

CDR3 DNA sequence: TGTGCCTGGAGTGTCAGCGGGGGGGCCGGAAGCACAGATACGCAGTATTTT. Translating gives CAWSVSGGAGSTDTQYF. The chain uses TRBV30 and TRBJ2-3; 10 bases match TRBD2. Per germline, CDR1 GTSNPN and CDR2 SVGIG (reference sequence). The CDR3 totals 17 residues. V shed 0 bases, J shed 0 bases, and the junction held 6 bases outside the gene matches.

This CDR3 reads CASSLGLESQETQYF. The CDR3 bases are TGTGCCAGCAGCTTAGGCCTAGAGAGTCAAGAGACCCAGTACTTC. The J gene is TRBJ2-5, the V gene TRBV7-9; D is ambiguous. Between the trimmed V and J ends, which lost 1 base and 2 bases, there was a span of 11 bases. The CDR3 has 15 amino acids. Looked up from germline, CDR1 is SEHNR and CDR2 is FQNEAQ (reference sequence).

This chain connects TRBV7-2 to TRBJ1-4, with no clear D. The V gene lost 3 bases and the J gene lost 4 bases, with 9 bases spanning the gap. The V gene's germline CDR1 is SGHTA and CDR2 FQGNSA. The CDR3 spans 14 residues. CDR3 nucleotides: TGTGCCAGCAGCTTTCGAGGGCGTAATGAAAAACTGTTTTTT. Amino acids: CASSFRGRNEKLFF.

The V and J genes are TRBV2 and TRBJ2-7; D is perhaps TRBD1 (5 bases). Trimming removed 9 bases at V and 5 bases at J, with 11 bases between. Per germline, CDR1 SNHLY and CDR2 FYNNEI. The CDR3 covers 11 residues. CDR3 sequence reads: CASSQVNEQYF. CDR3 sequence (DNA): TGTGCCAGTTCACAGGTAAACGAGCAGTACTTC.

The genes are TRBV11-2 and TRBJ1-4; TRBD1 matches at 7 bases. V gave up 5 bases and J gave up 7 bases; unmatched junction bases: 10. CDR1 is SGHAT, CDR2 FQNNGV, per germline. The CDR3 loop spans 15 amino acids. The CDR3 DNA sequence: TGTGCCAGCAGCGCCCGACAGGGCTTGAGTGAAAAACTGTTTTTT. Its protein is CASSARQGLSEKLFF.

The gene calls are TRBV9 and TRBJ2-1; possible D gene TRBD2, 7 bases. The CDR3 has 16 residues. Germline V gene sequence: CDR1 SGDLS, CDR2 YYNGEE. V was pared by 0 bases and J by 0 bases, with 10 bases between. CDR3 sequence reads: CASSVAGGASYNEQFF. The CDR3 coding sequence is TGTGCCAGCAGCGTAGCTGGGGGGGCCTCCTACAATGAGCAGTTCTTC.

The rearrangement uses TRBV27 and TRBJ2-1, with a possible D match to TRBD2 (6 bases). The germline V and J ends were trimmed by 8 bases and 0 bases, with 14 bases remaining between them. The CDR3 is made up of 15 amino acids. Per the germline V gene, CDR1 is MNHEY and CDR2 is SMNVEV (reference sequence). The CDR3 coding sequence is TGTGCCAGCGGGGCGGGATCCAGCTCCTACAATGAGCAGTTCTTC. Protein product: CASGAGSSSYNEQFF.

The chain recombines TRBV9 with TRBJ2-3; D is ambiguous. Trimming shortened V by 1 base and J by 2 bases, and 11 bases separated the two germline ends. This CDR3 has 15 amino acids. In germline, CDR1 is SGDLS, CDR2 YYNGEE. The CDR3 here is CASSVFGVDTDTQYF. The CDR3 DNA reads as TGTGCCAGCAGCGTATTCGGCGTGGACACAGATACGCAGTATTTT.

The CDR3 nucleotides are TGTGCCAGCAGCCCCGACTCCATCGGCTACACCTTC. It is translated as CASSPDSIGYTF. The V call is TRBV9, the J call TRBJ1-2; D is ambiguous. CDR3 length equals 12 residues. Trimming shortened V by 4 bases and J by 8 bases, and 12 bases separated the two germline ends. Germline V gene sequence: CDR1 SGDLS, CDR2 YYNGEE.

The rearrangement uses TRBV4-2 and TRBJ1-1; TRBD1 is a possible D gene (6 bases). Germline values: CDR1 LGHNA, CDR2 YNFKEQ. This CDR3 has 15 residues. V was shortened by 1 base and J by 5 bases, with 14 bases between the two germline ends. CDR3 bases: TGTGCCAGCAGCCAAGCAGGGGAAGAGTGGACTGAAGCTTTCTTT. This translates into CASSQAGEEWTEAFF.

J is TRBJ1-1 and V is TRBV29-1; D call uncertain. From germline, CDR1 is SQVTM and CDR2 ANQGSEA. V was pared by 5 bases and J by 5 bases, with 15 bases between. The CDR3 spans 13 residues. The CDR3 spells CSVPLTVGTEAFF. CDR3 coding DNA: TGCAGCGTTCCGCTTACCGTGGGAACTGAAGCTTTCTTT.

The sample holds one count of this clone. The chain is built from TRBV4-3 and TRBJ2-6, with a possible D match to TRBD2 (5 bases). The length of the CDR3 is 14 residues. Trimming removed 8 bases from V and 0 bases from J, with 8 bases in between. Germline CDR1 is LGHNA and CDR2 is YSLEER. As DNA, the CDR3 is TGCGCCAGCTGCCGGGGCTCTGGGGCCAACGTCCTGACTTTC. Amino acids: CASCRGSGANVLTF.

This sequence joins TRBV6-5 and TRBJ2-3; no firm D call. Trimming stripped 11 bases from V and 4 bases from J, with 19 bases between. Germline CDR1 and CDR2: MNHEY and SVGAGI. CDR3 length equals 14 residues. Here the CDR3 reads CALSETNMADTQYF. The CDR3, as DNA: TGTGCCTTAAGTGAGACGAACATGGCAGATACGCAGTATTTT.

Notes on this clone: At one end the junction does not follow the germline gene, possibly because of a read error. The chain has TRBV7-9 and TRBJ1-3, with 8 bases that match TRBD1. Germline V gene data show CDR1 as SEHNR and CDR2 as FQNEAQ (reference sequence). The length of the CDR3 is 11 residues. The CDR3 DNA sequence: TGTGCCAGCAGCTCGGGACAGGAGGTCTCATTT. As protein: CASSSGQEVSF.